The present entry profiles one T cell receptor (beta chain) with its context. Its antigen is not identified. The record originates from a study of long-term antiretroviral therapy in people with HIV. Study information: A decade or so separates the oldest specimens from the later 2015 immediate-ART recommendation.

General observations from the study: Relative to control repertoires, HIV repertoires exhibited narrower CDR3 length ranges.

With survey level as its setting, the immunoSEQ assay was v3.0. Per-sample TRB depth target: about 35,000-50,000 T-cell genomes. TCRdb's copy holds only in-frame clones and misses some; the assay was immunoSEQ multiplex PCR. Found here are 40,000 to 45,000 clones, around 96% of them singletons; the top ten hold around 3%. The content of samples before DNA extraction was roughly 0.9-11 million cryopreserved PBMC. This CDR3 contains 15 residues. V dropped 2 bases and J dropped 6; count of bases not matched to a gene: 7. Germline V gene data show CDR1 as SGHNT and CDR2 as YYREEE (reference sequence). The chain employs TRBV5-4 and TRBJ2-1; TRBD2 agrees at 8 bases. This sequence originates from a woman in her forties or fifties with HIV. The sequencing here drew on unsorted PBMCs, taken 3.7 years after starting antiretroviral therapy. The CDR3 sequence: CASSFGTSRGNEQFF. CDR3 nucleotides: TGTGCCAGCAGCTTCGGGACTAGTAGGGGCAATGAGCAGTTCTTC.